This T cell receptor (beta chain) emerged from a study of T cells in Graves' hyperthyroidism and ophthalmopathy. Study-wide points: Ophthalmopathy was identified by the model a median around 5.9 months ahead of onset.

A word on this clonotype: Its antigen is as yet unknown.

TCR beta CDR3 region amplification was performed from RNA transcripts. First-round RT-PCR with HTBI primers amplified the TCR CDR3 region. TCRdb used MiXCR to reprocess the multiplex PCR reads, holding one entry per CDR3 protein. The sample has 300,000 to 450,000 distinct CDR3 sequences, around 14% seen once; the top ten hold about 27%. Patients were excluded because of uncontrolled infection, other autoimmune disease, pregnancy or lactation. Diagnostic assessment was based on clinical symptoms, serum thyroxine and TRAb, thyroid ultrasound and orbital computed tomography. Blood was obtained at the first hyperthyroidism diagnosis, which preceded any ophthalmopathy symptoms. Material: blood. This sequence originates from a woman younger than 35 with Graves' hyperthyroidism that later progressed to Graves' ophthalmopathy.

The CDR3 loop reads CASTIGLAVAKGANVLTF. Here the CDR3 DNA reads TGTGCCAGCACAATCGGACTAGCGGTCGCAAAGGGGGCCAACGTCCTGACTTTC. This chain links TRBV7-2 with TRBJ2-6; 10 bases match TRBD2. CDR1 and CDR2 (germline): SGHTA, FQGNSA. The CDR3 contains 18 residues. Germline trimming cut 7 bases from V and 4 bases from J; bases unmatched to any gene: 13. The full variable domain, rest sourced from reference TRBV7-2 and TRBJ2-6, is GAGVSQSPSNKVTEKGKDVELRCDPISGHTALYWYRQSLGQGLEFLIYFQGNSAPDKSGLPSDRFSAERTGGSVSTLTIQRTQQEDSAVYLCASTIGLAVAKGANVLTFGAGSRLTVL.